The entry that follows covers one T cell receptor (beta chain) sequence. Its matching antigen is unknown. V was shortened by 4 bases and J by 0 bases, with 13 bases between the two germline ends. The germline V gene has CDR1 SGHNT and CDR2 YYREEE (reference sequence). The CDR3 spans 15 residues. Produced via immunoSEQ multiplex PCR; TCRdb's table is partial and in-frame only. The repertoire consists of 160,000 or so clones, with approximately 87% occurring once and the leading ten covering roughly 1.5%. This entry is derived from a study of cytomegalovirus exposure and HLA in healthy donors. Whole-study results and caveats: Cytomegalovirus association was listed for about 170 TCR beta chains. One later analysis, an examination of the 100 to 150 validation repertoires, found that first-cohort TCR clusters tended to co-occur in them. In vitro data verified a few CMV-associated chains as specific for CMV antigens.

The chain links TRBV5-4 to TRBJ1-1; weak D call: TRBD1 (6 bases). The sequenced sample consisted of PBMCs. The clonotype comes from a woman in her twenties or thirties in good health and CMV-seronegative. The CDR3 DNA reads TGTGCCAGCAGCCTCCGGGACACAATGAACACTGAAGCTTTCTTT. This sequence encodes CASSLRDTMNTEAFF. Filled out from reference TRBV5-4 and TRBJ1-1, the complete variable domain reads ETGVTQSPTHLIKTRGQQVTLRCSSQSGHNTVSWYQQALGQGPQFIFQYYREEENGRGNFPPRFSGLQFPNYSSELNVNALELDDSALYLCASSLRDTMNTEAFFGQGTRLTVV.